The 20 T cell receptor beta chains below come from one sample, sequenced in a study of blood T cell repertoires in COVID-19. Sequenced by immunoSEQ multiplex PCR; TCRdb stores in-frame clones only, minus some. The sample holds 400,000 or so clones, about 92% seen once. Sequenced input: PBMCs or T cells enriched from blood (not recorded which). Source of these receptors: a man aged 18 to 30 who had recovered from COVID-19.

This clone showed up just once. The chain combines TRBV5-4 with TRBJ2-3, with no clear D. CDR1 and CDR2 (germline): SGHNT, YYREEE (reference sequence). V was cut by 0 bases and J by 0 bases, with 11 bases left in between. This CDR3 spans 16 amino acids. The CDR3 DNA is TGTGCCAGCAGCTTGGGTCGGAGCCCTAGCACAGATACGCAGTATTTT. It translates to CASSLGRSPSTDTQYF.

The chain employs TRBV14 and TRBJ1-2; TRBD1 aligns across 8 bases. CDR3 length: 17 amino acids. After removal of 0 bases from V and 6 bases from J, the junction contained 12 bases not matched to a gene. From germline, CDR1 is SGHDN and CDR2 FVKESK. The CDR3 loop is CASSQEDGAGGADGYTF. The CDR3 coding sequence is TGTGCCAGCAGCCAAGAAGATGGAGCAGGGGGCGCAGATGGCTACACCTTC.

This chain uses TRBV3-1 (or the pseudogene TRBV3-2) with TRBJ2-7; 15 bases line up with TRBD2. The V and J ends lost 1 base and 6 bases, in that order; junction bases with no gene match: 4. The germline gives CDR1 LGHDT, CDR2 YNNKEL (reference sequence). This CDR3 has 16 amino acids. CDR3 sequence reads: CASSQGGLAGGSEQYF. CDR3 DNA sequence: TGTGCCAGCAGCCAAGGCGGACTAGCGGGAGGGTCCGAGCAGTACTTC.

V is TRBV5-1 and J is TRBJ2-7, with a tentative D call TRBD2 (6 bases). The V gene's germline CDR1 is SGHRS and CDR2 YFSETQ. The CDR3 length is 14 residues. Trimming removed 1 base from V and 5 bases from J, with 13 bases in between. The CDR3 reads CASSLTSLFDEQYF. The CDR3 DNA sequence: TGCGCCAGCAGCTTGACTAGCCTGTTCGACGAGCAGTACTTC.

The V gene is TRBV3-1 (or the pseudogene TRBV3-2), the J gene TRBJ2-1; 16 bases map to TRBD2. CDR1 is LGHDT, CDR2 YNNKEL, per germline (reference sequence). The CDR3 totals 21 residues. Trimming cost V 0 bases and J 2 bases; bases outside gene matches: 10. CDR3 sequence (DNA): TGTGCCAGCAGCCAAGAACGCCTGGGGACTAGCGGGAGGGGCACCTACAATGAGCAGTTCTTC. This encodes CASSQERLGTSGRGTYNEQFF.

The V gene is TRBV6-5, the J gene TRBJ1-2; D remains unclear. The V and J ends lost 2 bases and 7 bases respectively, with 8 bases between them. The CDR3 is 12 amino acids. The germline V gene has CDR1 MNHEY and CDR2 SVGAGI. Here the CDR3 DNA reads TGTGCCAGCAGTTACAGGGAGGCTGGCTACACCTTC. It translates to CASSYREAGYTF.

The CDR3 DNA is TGTGCCAGCAGCCAAGATCTTTGGCAGGGGGAAGGCTACACCTTC. Protein sequence: CASSQDLWQGEGYTF. The V call is TRBV3-1 (or the pseudogene TRBV3-2), the J call TRBJ1-2, with TRBD1 identical over 7 bases. The CDR3 contains 15 residues. The junction had 9 bases not matched to a gene; V was cut back by 0 bases and J by 8 bases. Germline V CDR1 and CDR2: LGHDT, YNNKEL (reference sequence).

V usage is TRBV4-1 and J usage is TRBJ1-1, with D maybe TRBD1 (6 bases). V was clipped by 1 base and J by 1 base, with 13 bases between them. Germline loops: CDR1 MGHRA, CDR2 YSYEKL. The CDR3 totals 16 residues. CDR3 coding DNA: TGCGCCAGCAGCCAAGCGGACAGACGATCGAACACTGAAGCTTTCTTT. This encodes CASSQADRRSNTEAFF.

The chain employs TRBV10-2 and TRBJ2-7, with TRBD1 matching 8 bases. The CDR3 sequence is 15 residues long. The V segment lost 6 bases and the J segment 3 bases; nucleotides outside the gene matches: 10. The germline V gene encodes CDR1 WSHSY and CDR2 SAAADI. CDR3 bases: TGCGCCAGCAGGATCCCTGGACAGGGCGGCTACGAGCAGTACTTC. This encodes CASRIPGQGGYEQYF.

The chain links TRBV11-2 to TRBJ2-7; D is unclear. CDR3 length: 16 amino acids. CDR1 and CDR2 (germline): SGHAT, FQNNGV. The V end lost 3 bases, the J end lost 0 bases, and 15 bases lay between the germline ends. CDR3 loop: CASSLVRDSLSYEQYF. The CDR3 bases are TGTGCCAGCAGCTTGGTGCGTGACTCTCTCTCCTACGAGCAGTACTTC.

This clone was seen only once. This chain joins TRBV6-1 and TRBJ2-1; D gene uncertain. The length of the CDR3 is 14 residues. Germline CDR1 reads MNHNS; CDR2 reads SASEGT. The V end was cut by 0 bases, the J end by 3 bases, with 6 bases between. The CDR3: CASSEARVYNEQFF. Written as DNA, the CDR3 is TGTGCCAGCAGTGAAGCACGGGTCTACAATGAGCAGTTCTTC.

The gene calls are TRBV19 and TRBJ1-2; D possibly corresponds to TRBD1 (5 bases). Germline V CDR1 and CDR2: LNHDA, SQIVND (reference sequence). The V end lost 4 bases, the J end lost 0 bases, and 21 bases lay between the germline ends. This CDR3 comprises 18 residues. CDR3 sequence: CASSRRWIGVGPNYGYTF. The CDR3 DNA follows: TGTGCCAGTAGTAGGCGATGGATAGGGGTCGGACCTAACTATGGCTACACCTTC.

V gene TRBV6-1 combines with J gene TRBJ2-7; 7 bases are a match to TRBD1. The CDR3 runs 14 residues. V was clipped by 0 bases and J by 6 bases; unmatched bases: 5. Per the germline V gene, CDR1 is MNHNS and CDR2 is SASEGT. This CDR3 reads CASSEANRGSEQYF. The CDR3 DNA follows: TGTGCCAGCAGTGAAGCAAACAGGGGATCCGAGCAGTACTTC.

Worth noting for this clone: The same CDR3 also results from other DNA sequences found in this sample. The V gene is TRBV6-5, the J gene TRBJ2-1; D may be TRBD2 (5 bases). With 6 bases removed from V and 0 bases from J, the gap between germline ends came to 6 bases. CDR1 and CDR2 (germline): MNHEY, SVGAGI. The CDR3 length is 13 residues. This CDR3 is CASRRASYNEQFF. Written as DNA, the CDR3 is TGTGCCAGCAGGAGGGCCTCCTACAATGAGCAGTTCTTC.

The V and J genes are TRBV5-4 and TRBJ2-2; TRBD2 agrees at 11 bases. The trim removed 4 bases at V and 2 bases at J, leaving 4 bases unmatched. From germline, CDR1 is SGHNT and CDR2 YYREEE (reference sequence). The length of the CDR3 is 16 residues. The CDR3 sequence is CASSRGTSGNTGELFF. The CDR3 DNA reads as TGTGCCAGCAGCAGAGGGACTAGCGGAAACACCGGGGAGCTGTTTTTT.

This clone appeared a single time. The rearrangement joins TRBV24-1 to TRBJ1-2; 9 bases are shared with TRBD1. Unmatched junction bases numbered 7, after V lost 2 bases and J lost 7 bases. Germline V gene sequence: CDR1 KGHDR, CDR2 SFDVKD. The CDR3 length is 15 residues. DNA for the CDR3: TGTGCCACCAGTGATTCGGGGACAGGGATCTTTGGCTACACCTTC. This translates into CATSDSGTGIFGYTF.

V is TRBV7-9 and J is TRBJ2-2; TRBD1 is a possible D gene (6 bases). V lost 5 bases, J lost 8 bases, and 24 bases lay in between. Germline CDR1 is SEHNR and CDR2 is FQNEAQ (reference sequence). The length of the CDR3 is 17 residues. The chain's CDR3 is CASSPRGGQPGSGELFF. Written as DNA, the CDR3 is TGTGCCAGCAGCCCCCGTGGAGGACAGCCGGGGTCTGGGGAGCTGTTTTTT. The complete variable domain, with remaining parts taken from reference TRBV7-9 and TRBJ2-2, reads DTGVSQNPRHKITKRGQNVTFRCDPISEHNRLYWYRQTLGQGPEFLTYFQNEAQLEKSRLLSDRFSAERPKGSFSTLEIQRTEQGDSAMYLCASSPRGGQPGSGELFFGEGSRLTVL.

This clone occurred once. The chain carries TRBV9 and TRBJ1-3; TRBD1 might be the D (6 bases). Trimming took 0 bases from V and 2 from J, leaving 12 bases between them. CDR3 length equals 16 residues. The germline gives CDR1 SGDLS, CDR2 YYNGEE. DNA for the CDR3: TGTGCCAGCAGCGTAGTAGCCGGGGGGCCTGGAAACACCATATATTTT. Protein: CASSVVAGGPGNTIYF.

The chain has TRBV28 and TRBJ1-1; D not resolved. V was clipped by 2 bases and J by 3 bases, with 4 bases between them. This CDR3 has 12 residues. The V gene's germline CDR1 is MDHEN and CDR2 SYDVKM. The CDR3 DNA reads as TGTGCCAGCAGTTTAACAGACACTGAAGCTTTCTTT. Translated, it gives CASSLTDTEAFF.

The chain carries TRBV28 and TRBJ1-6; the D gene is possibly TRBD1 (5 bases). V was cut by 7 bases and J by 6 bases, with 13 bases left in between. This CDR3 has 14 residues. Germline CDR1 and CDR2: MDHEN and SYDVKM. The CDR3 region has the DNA TGTGCCAGCACCACCCCGGGGGGTAATTCACCCCTCCACTTT. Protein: CASTTPGGNSPLHF.